Detailed here is one T cell receptor beta chain. Its antigen is not known. The entirety of the isolated RNA underwent reverse transcription, so expressed TCRB transcripts were sequenced. Generated by immunoSEQ multiplex PCR, the TCRdb table keeps only in-frame clones and is missing some. Counted here are hundreds of thousands of clones, over 10% occurring once; the ten biggest clones make up about 0.01%. The data were taken from a study of beta chain features in type 1 diabetes. Study-wide results and limits: Moderate but significant shortening of TCRB CDR3s was recorded in all four CD4+ subsets from Type 1 diabetes patients.

The trim removed 6 bases at V and 2 bases at J, leaving 7 bases unmatched. The CDR3 loop spans 17 amino acids. Germline V gene sequence: CDR1 ENHRY, CDR2 SYGVKD. The sequenced sample consisted of naive CD4+ T cells from blood. This clonotype was sampled from a woman between 18 and 29 years old with type 1 diabetes. V usage is TRBV10-3 and J usage is TRBJ2-5, with TRBD2 matching 15 bases. CDR3 DNA: TGTGCCATCAGGAGGGGACTAGCGGGAGGACCGCAAGAGACCCAGTACTTC. It translates to CAIRRGLAGGPQETQYF.